A selection of T cell receptor beta chains follows, all from one sample in a study of identical twins. TCRdb recomputed calls from the 5' RACE reads with MiXCR, one row per CDR3 protein. The sample includes fewer than 450,000 distinct CDR3 sequences, roughly 9% seen only once; the top ten take roughly 8.9%. The sequenced material came from naive T cells sorted from blood. The origin of the receptors is a woman aged 45-60 years in good health. Each CDR3 is given with its conserved first and last residue. Size is stated for part of the rows, as once, few or many counts, or as a class when the clone is expanded.

CDR3 protein: CASSLGGTGPNYGYTF; clone size: .; J gene: TRBJ1-2; V gene: TRBV5-5; CDR3 length: 16
CDR3 protein: CASSLANTDTQYF; clone size: few; J gene: TRBJ2-3; V gene: TRBV27; CDR3 length: 13
CDR3 protein: CASSEQGAGETQYF; clone size: many; J gene: TRBJ2-5; V gene: TRBV2; CDR3 length: 14
CDR3 protein: CASSQVLFRAHTGELFF; clone size: .; J gene: TRBJ2-2; V gene: TRBV4-1; CDR3 length: 17
CDR3 protein: CSARGESGRAPDTQYF; clone size: few; J gene: TRBJ2-3; V gene: TRBV20-1; CDR3 length: 16
CDR3 protein: CASSPRAGTQQFF; clone size: .; J gene: TRBJ2-1; V gene: TRBV7-2; CDR3 length: 13
CDR3 protein: CASSGGPSDTQYF; clone size: .; J gene: TRBJ2-3; V gene: TRBV5-1; CDR3 length: 13
CDR3 protein: CSARDWREGYEQYF; clone size: .; J gene: TRBJ2-7; V gene: TRBV20-1; CDR3 length: 14
CDR3 protein: CASSLEEGGKQFF; clone size: many; J gene: TRBJ2-1; V gene: TRBV7-7; CDR3 length: 13
CDR3 protein: CASTRGNQPQHF; clone size: many; J gene: TRBJ1-5; V gene: TRBV2; CDR3 length: 12
CDR3 protein: CASNELAGGYLNEQFF; clone size: many; J gene: TRBJ2-1; V gene: TRBV5-1; CDR3 length: 16
CDR3 protein: CASSPHSTGANVLTF; clone size: .; J gene: TRBJ2-6; V gene: TRBV7-7; CDR3 length: 15
CDR3 protein: CASSLPLSQQYF; clone size: few; J gene: TRBJ2-7; V gene: TRBV7-9; CDR3 length: 12
CDR3 protein: CASSKGLAGGEQFF; clone size: few; J gene: TRBJ2-1; V gene: TRBV5-1; CDR3 length: 14
CDR3 protein: CASSKGLAGGSLFSEQFF; clone size: .; J gene: TRBJ2-1; V gene: TRBV27; CDR3 length: 18
CDR3 protein: CSVGSAETEAFF; clone size: many; J gene: TRBJ1-1; V gene: TRBV29-1; CDR3 length: 12
CDR3 protein: CASSLQGAKDTQYF; clone size: many; J gene: TRBJ2-3; V gene: TRBV7-6; CDR3 length: 14
CDR3 protein: CASSPDRVGTEAFF; clone size: many; J gene: TRBJ1-1; V gene: TRBV6-5; CDR3 length: 14
CDR3 protein: CASSSWGQPRGANVLTF; clone size: many; J gene: TRBJ2-6; V gene: TRBV12-3/TRBV12-4; CDR3 length: 17
CDR3 protein: CASSLQLAMGPGELFF; clone size: few; J gene: TRBJ2-2; V gene: TRBV12-3/TRBV12-4; CDR3 length: 16
CDR3 protein: CSAPMGGERLFF; clone size: few; J gene: TRBJ1-4; V gene: TRBV20-1; CDR3 length: 12
CDR3 protein: CASSVVPGPYEQYF; clone size: many; J gene: TRBJ2-7; V gene: TRBV9; CDR3 length: 14
CDR3 protein: CASSLGRGTGVVWAFF; clone size: many; J gene: TRBJ1-1; V gene: TRBV5-1; CDR3 length: 16
CDR3 protein: CSALLAGLTGEQFF; clone size: .; J gene: TRBJ2-1; V gene: TRBV20-1; CDR3 length: 14
CDR3 protein: CASSLDGGGDEQFF; clone size: few; J gene: TRBJ2-1; V gene: TRBV7-2; CDR3 length: 14
CDR3 protein: CASSSPGRETQYF; clone size: .; J gene: TRBJ2-5; V gene: TRBV13; CDR3 length: 13
CDR3 protein: CASSYRDPQETQYF; clone size: .; J gene: TRBJ2-5; V gene: TRBV11-2; CDR3 length: 14
CDR3 protein: CSVKGQYTEAFF; clone size: few; J gene: TRBJ1-1; V gene: TRBV29-1; CDR3 length: 12
CDR3 protein: CATSDLRLAGGRSYNEQFF; clone size: .; J gene: TRBJ2-1; V gene: TRBV24-1; CDR3 length: 19
CDR3 protein: CASSYPLDTQYF; clone size: .; J gene: TRBJ2-3; V gene: TRBV12-3/TRBV12-4; CDR3 length: 12
CDR3 protein: CASSLGGKGTDTQYF; clone size: many; J gene: TRBJ2-3; V gene: TRBV12-3/TRBV12-4; CDR3 length: 15
CDR3 protein: CSARDLDRVDQPQHF; clone size: many; J gene: TRBJ1-5; V gene: TRBV20-1; CDR3 length: 15
CDR3 protein: CSATLAGGDEQFF; clone size: many; J gene: TRBJ2-1; V gene: TRBV20-1; CDR3 length: 13